This T cell receptor (beta chain) originates from a study of cytomegalovirus exposure and HLA in healthy donors. The CDR3 consists of 13 residues. CDR1 and CDR2 from the germline V gene are SGHTA and FQGNSA. V lost 6 bases, J lost 7 bases, and 15 bases lay in between. PCR amplification relied on 60 Vbeta primers (plus 13 Jbeta primers). TCRdb keeps only in-frame clones here, not all; method: immunoSEQ multiplex PCR. The sample gives 150,000 to 200,000 clones, about three quarters of which show up once; roughly 1.9% is in the top ten. Material: PBMCs. The source is a female donor in good health and CMV-seronegative. This chain connects TRBV7-2 to TRBJ2-5; D perhaps matches TRBD2 (6 bases). The CDR3 coding sequence is TGTGCCAGCAGAAACACAGTCGGGGGGACCCAGTACTTC. Translating gives CASRNTVGGTQYF.